This TCR beta chain was profiled in a study of T cell responses to AZD1222 COVID-19 vaccine. Measured with immunoSEQ multiplex PCR; TCRdb has only the in-frame clones, and not every one. The repertoire holds approximately 110,000 clones, with about 87% as singletons. Turning to this clone: Other DNA sequences within the sample encode an identical CDR3.

CDR1 SGHTA and CDR2 FQGNSA come from the germline V gene. V lost 3 bases to trimming and J lost 8 bases, with 5 bases between them. The CDR3 is 11 residues long. This TCR was recovered from an adult in good health. The chain has TRBV7-2 and TRBJ2-1; D not resolved. Sample: peripheral blood, taken on day 0 of AZD1222 vaccination. CDR3 DNA: TGTGCCAGCAGCTTTCTCTATGAGCAGTTCTTC. This sequence encodes CASSFLYEQFF.